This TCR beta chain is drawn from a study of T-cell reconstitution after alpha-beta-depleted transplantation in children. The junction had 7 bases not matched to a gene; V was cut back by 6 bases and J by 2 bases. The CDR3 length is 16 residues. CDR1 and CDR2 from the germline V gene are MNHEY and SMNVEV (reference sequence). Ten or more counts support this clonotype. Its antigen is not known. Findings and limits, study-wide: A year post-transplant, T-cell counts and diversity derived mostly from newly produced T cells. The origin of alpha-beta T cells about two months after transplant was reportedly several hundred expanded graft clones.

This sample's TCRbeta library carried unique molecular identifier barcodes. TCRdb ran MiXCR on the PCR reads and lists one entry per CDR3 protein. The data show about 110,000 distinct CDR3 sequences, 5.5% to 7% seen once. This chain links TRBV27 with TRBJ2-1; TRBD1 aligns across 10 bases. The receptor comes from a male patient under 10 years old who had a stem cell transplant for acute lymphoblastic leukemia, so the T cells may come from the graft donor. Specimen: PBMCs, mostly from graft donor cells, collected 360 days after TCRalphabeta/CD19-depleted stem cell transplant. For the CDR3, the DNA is TGTGCCAGCAGCTATGGGGGGACAGGGGCCTACAATGAGCAGTTCTTC. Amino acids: CASSYGGTGAYNEQFF.